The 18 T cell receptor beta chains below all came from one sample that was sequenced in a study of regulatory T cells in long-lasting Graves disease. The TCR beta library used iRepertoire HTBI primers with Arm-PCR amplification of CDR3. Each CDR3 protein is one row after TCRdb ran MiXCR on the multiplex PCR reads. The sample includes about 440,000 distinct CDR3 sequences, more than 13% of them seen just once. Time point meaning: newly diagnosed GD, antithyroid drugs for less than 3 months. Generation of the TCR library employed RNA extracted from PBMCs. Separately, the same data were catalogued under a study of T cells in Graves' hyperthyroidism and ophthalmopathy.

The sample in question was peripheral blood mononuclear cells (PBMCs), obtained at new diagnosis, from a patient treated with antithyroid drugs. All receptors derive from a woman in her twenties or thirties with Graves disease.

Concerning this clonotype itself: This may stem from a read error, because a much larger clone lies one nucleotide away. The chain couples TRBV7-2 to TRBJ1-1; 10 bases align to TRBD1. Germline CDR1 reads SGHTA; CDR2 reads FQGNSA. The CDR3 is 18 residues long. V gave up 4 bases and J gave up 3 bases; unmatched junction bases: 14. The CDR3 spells CTSSSPLSGTGVDTEAFF. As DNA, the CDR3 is TGTACCAGCAGCTCCCCTCTGTCCGGGACAGGGGTGGACACTGAAGCTTTCTTT.

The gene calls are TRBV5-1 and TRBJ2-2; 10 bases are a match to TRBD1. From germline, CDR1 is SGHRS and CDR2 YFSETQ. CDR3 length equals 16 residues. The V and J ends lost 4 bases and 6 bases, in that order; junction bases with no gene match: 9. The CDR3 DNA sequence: TGCGCCAGCAGCCTGGGGTCGGGACAGGGGTCCGGGGAGCTGTTTTTT. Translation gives CASSLGSGQGSGELFF. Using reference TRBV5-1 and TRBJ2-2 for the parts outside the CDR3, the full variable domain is KAGVTQTPRYLIKTRGQQVTLSCSPISGHRSVSWYQQTPGQGLQFLFEYFSETQRNKGNFPGRFSGRQFSNSRSEMNVSTLELGDSALYLCASSLGSGQGSGELFFGEGSRLTVL.

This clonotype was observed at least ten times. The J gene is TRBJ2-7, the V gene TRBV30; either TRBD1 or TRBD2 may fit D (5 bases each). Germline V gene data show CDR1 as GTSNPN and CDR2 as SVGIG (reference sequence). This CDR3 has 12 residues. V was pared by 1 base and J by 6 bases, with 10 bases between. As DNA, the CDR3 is TGTGCCTGGAGTGACGGGACGGTCGAGCAGTACTTC. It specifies CAWSDGTVEQYF.

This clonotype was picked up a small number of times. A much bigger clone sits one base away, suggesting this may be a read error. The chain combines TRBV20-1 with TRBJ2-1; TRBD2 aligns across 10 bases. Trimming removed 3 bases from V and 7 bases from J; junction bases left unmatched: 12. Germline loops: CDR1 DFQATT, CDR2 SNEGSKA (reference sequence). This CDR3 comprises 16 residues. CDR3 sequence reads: CSASPAASGSRNEQFF. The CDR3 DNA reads TGCAGTGCTAGTCCTGCTGCTAGCGGGAGTCGTAATGAGCAGTTCTTC.

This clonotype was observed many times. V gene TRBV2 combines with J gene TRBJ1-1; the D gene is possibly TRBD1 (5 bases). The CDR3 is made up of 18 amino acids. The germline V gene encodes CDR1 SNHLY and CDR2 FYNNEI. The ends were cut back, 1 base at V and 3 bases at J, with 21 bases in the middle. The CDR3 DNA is TGTGCCAGCAGTGAAGGCCCAGGGAAGGGGCCCCGAGACACTGAAGCTTTCTTT. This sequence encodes CASSEGPGKGPRDTEAFF.

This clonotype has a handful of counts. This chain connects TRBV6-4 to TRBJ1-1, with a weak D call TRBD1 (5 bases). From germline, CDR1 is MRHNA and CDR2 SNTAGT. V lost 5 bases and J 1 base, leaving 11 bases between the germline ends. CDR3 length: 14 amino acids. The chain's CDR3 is CASSYRGTNTEAFF. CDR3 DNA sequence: TGTGCCAGCAGTTACCGAGGGACGAACACTGAAGCTTTCTTT.

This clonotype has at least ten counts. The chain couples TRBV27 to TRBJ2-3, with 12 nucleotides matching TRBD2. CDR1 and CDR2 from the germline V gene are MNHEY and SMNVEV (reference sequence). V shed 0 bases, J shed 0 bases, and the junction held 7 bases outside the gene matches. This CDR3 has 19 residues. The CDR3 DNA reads TGTGCCAGCAGTTTATCGGGTGGACTAGCGGGAACTAGCACAGATACGCAGTATTTT. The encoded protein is CASSLSGGLAGTSTDTQYF.

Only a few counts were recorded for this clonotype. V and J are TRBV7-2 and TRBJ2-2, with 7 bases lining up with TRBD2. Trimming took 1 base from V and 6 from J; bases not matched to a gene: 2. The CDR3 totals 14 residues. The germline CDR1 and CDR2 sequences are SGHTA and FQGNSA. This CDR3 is CASSLVTSPGELFF. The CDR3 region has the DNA TGTGCCAGCAGCTTAGTGACTAGCCCCGGGGAGCTGTTTTTT.

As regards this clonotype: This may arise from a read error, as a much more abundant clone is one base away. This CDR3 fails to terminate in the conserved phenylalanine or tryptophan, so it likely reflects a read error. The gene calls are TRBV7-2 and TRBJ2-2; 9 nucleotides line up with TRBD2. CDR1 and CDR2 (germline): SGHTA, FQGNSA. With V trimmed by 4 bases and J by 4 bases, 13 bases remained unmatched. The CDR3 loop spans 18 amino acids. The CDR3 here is CASSSVAASGEITGELFL. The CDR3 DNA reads TGTGCCAGCAGCTCGGTCGCGGCTAGCGGGGAAATCACCGGGGAGCTGTTTCTT.

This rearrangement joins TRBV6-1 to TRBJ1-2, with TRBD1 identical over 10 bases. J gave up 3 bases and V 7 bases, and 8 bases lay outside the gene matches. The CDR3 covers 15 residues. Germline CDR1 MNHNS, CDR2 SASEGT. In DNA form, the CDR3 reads TGTGCCAGCAAGGTTGGGACAGGGGAGTACTATGGCTACACCTTC. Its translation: CASKVGTGEYYGYTF.

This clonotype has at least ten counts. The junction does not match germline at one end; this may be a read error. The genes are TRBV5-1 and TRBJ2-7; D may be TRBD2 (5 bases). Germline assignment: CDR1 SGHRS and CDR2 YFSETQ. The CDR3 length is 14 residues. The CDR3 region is CASSSTGSSYEQYF. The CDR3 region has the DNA TGTGCCAGCAGTTCGACTGGGAGCTCCTACGAGCAGTACTTC.

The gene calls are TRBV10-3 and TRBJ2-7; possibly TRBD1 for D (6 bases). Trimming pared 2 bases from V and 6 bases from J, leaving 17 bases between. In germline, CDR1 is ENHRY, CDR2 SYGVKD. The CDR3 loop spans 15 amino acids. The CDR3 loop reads CAISEERDMFLEQYF. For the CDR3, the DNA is TGTGCCATCAGTGAGGAGAGGGACATGTTCCTCGAGCAGTACTTC.

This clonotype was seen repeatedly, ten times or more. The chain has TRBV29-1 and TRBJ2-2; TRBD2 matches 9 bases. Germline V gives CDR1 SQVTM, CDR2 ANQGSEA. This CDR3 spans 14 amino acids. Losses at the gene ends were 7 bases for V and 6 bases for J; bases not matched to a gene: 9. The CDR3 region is CSALRTSAAGELFF. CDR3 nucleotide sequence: TGCAGCGCCCTAAGGACTAGCGCAGCCGGGGAGCTGTTTTTT.

In DNA form, the CDR3 reads TGCGCCAGCAGCCAAGATCTAGCGGGAGTGATAAACGAGCAGTACTTC. Translation gives CASSQDLAGVINEQYF. The chain uses TRBV4-1 and TRBJ2-7; the match to TRBD2 covers 10 bases. CDR3 length equals 16 residues. The trim removed 0 bases at V and 5 bases at J, leaving 7 bases unmatched. Germline assignment: CDR1 MGHRA and CDR2 YSYEKL.

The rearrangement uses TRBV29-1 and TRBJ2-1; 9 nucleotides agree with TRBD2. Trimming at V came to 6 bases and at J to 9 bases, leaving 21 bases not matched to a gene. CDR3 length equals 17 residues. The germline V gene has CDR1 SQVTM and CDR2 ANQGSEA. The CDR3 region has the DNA TGCAGCGTCAAGGGGGCTGGCGGGAGGGCCGGGAGTGGTGAGCAGTTCTTC. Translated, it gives CSVKGAGGRAGSGEQFF.

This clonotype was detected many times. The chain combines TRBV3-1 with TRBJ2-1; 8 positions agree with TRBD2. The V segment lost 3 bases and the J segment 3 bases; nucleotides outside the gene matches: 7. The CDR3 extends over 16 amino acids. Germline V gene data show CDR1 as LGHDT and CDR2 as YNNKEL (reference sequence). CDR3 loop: CASSHSLAANYNEQFF. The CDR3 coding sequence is TGTGCCAGCAGCCACTCACTAGCGGCCAACTACAATGAGCAGTTCTTC.

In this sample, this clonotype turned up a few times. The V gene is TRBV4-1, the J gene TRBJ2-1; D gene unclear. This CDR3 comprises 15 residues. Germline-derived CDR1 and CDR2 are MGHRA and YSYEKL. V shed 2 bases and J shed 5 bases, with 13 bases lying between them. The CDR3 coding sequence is TGCGCCAGCAGCCAACCCTCGAGACTCCACAATGAGCAGTTCTTC. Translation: CASSQPSRLHNEQFF.

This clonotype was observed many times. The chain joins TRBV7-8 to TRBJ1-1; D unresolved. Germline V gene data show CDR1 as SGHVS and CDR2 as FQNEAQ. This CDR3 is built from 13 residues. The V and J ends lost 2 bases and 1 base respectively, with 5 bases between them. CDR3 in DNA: TGTGCCAGCAGCTTAATACGGAACACTGAAGCTTTCTTT. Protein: CASSLIRNTEAFF.